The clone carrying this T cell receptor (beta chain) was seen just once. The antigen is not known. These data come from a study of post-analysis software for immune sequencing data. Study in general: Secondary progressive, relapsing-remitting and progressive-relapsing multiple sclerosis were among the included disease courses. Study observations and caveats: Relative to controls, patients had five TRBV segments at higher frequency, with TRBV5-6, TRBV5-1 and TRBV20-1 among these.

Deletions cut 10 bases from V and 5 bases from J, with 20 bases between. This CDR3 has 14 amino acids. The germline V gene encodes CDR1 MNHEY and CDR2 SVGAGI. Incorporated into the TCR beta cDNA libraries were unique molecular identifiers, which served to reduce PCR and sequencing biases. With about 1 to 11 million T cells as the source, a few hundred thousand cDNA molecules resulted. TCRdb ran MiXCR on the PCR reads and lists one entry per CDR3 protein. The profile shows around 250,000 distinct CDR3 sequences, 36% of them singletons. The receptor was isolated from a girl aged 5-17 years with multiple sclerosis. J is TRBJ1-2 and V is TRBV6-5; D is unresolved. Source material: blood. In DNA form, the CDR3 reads TGTGCCACCTACCCCGGGAACCTCTTTTATGGCTACACCTTC. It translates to CATYPGNLFYGYTF.